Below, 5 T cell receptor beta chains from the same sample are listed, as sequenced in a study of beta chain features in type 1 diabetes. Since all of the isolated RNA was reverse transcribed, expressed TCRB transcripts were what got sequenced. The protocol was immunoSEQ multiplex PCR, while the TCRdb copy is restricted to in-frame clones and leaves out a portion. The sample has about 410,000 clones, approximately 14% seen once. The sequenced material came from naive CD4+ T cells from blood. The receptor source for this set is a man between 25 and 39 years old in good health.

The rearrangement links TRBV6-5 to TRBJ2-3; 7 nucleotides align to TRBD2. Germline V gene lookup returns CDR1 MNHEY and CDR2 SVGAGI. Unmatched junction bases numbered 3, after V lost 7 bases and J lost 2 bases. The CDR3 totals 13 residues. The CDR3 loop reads CASTRLATDTQYF. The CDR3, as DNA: TGTGCCAGCACCAGACTAGCCACAGATACGCAGTATTTT.

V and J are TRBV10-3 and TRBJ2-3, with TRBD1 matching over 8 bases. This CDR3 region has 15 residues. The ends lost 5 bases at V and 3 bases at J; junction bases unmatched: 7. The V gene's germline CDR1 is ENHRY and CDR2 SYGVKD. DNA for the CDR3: TGTGCCATCAGTCACGGGACAGGAGAAACAGATACGCAGTATTTT. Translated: CAISHGTGETDTQYF.

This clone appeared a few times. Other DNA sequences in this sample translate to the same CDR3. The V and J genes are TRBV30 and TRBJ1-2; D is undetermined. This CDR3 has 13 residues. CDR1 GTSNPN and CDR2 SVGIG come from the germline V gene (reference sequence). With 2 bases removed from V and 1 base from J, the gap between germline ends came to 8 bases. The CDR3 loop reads CAWSLTVNYGYTF. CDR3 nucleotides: TGTGCCTGGAGTCTGACCGTTAACTATGGCTACACCTTC. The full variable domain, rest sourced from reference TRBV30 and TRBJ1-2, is SQTIHQWPATLVQPVGSPLSLECTVEGTSNPNLYWYRQAAGRGLQLLFYSVGIGQISSEVPQNLSASRPQDRQFILSSKKLLLSDSGFYLCAWSLTVNYGYTFGSGTRLTVV.

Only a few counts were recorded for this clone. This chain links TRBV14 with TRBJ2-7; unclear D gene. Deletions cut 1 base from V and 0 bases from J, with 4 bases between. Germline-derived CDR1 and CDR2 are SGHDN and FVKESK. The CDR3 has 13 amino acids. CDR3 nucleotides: TGTGCCAGCAGCCAAGGTAACTCCTACGAGCAGTACGTC. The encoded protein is CASSQGNSYEQYV.

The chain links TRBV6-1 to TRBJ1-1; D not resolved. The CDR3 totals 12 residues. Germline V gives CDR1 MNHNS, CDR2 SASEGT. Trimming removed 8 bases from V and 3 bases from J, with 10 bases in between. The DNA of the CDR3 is TGTGCCAGCCAGGATTGGGACACTGAAGCTTTCTTT. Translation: CASQDWDTEAFF.